This T cell receptor (beta chain) is drawn from a study of blood T cell repertoires in COVID-19. Across the study: Spain, Italy and the United States supplied samples that represented acute and convalescent COVID-19.

The CDR3 length is 13 residues. V shed 2 bases and J shed 9 bases, with 11 bases lying between them. The germline V gene encodes CDR1 SGHTA and CDR2 FQGNSA. Only in-frame clones appear in the TCRdb table, and some are missing; sequencing was by immunoSEQ multiplex PCR. The sample records 80,000 to 95,000 clones, 77% being singletons. The sequence was collected from a woman older than 75 with acute or convalescent COVID-19. The chain carries TRBV7-2 and TRBJ1-5; TRBD1 might be the D (5 bases). Input material: peripheral blood. CDR3 sequence reads: CASSLPGVPPQHF. The CDR3 nucleotides are TGTGCCAGCAGCTTACCGGGGGTCCCGCCCCAGCATTTT.